This T cell receptor (beta chain) is from a study of blood T cell repertoires in COVID-19 (dated by TCRdb to the early 2020s). The study in broad terms: Samples covering the acute and convalescent phases of COVID-19 were provided by collaborators in the United States, Italy and Spain. The sample metadata nearly always contained a de-identified subject ID, COVID-19 status, age in years and sex. The dataset comprised deeply sampled blood TCRbeta repertoires from subjects exposed to, actively infected with, or recovered from COVID-19. The material from the prospective study consisted of cDNA or gDNA derived from T cells, B-cell-depleted T cells, or PBMCs. Where HLA class I and class II types were available, the types were taken from metadata supplied by the sample provider, not from assay-based typing. The samples were drawn from the first 160 participants of the ongoing ImmuneRACE study and from more than 1,000 subjects provided by 6 global collaborators. The repertoires were released in a freely available public database meant as a resource for research on the immune response to SARS-CoV-2.

Relative to germline, V is missing 5 bases and J is missing 6 bases, with 14 bases of the junction outside any gene match. Inclusive of the bounding cysteine and phenylalanine, the CDR3 is 16 residues long. Only CDR3 DNA remains: 48 bases, in frame from the first base. In the germline V gene, CDR1 corresponds to MNHEY and CDR2 to SVGEGT. Each collaborating institution followed its own protocols to collect whole blood in K2EDTA tubes. For TCRbeta analysis, collaborator samples were shipped as frozen whole blood, as isolated PBMCs, or as DNA extracted from either sample type. This clone was observed a single time. Its antigen target is currently unknown. Base-call qualities are not available, and no considerably larger clone is one nucleotide away. TCRbeta CDR3 regions were amplified from genomic DNA using the immunoSEQ Assay, a bias-controlled multiplex PCR. The paper's processing steps were these. Nucleated cell counts per sample were estimated from amplification of reference gene primers within the assay. To quantify the absolute abundance of each unique TCRbeta CDR3 rearrangement, sequence reads were collapsed and filtered. Productive Simpson clonality was computed per sample as the square root of Simpson's diversity index over productive rearrangements. TCRdb's version of the immuneACCESS table is confined to in-frame rearrangements and falls short of the full clone set. An unresolved V gene accounts for under half of the shortfall where checked; the remainder is of unknown origin. That table is the source of V, J and clone size, and D and trimming were worked out from the DNA. The sample contains about 210,000 clones, more than 75% of them found a single time. The ten largest clones represent around 4.9% of the sample.

The research as a whole found: The amount of clinical and demographic metadata varied by source and participant and was provided uncurated.

Sample: peripheral blood. Here the chain combines TRBV6-2 or TRBV6-3 and TRBJ1-1; a stretch of 8 junction bases matches TRBD1. This clonotype was obtained from a woman aged 80 or over with acute or convalescent COVID-19. CDR3 loop: CASSHGIAGQGPEAFF. The sequence in DNA is TGTGCCAGCAGTCACGGAATTGCCGGACAGGGCCCTGAAGCTTTCTTT.